Listed here are 23 T cell receptor beta chains from one sample, sequenced in a study of lung T cells in sarcoidosis with Löfgren's syndrome. Each CDR3 protein gets one entry after TCRdb re-called the reads with MiXCR. The table lists some 21,000 distinct CDR3 sequences, approximately 22% of them singletons. The specimen was CD4+ T cells from bronchoalveolar lavage. These receptors were obtained from a human donor with sarcoidosis (Löfgren's syndrome or another form), or a control subject (not recorded which).

Ten or more counts support this clonotype. The chain uses TRBV4-2 and TRBJ2-7; perhaps TRBD2 as D (5 bases). The CDR3 has 16 residues. Looked up from germline, CDR1 is LGHNA and CDR2 is YNFKEQ. The germline V and J ends were trimmed by 1 base and 1 base, with 14 bases remaining between them. This chain's CDR3 is CASSQGMDSYSYEQYF. In DNA form, the CDR3 reads TGTGCCAGCAGCCAAGGCATGGACTCATATTCCTACGAGCAGTACTTC.

The sample holds a few counts of this clonotype. V usage is TRBV11-2 and J usage is TRBJ2-7, with a weak D call TRBD1 (5 bases). Germline V CDR1 and CDR2: SGHAT, FQNNGV. CDR3 length equals 15 residues. V was trimmed by 0 bases and J by 2 bases, leaving 11 bases between them. CDR3 coding DNA: TGTGCCAGCAGCTTAGATCCGGCAGGGACCTACGAGCAGTACTTC. This gives the protein CASSLDPAGTYEQYF. Complete variable domain (other parts from reference TRBV11-2 and TRBJ2-7): EAGVAQSPRYKIIEKRQSVAFWCNPISGHATLYWYQQILGQGPKLLIQFQNNGVVDDSQLPKDRFSAERLKGVDSTLKIQPAKLEDSAVYLCASSLDPAGTYEQYFGPGTRLTVT.

This clonotype has only a few counts. This rearrangement joins TRBV7-9 to TRBJ2-1; perhaps TRBD2 as D (5 bases). Trimming removed 5 bases at V and 4 bases at J, with 21 bases between. This CDR3 spans 17 amino acids. Germline CDR1 SEHNR, CDR2 FQNEAQ (reference sequence). This chain's CDR3 is CASSGRIGSPPYNEQFF. The CDR3 DNA reads TGTGCCAGCAGCGGGCGTATAGGGAGCCCACCATACAATGAGCAGTTCTTC. Looking up the rest from reference TRBV7-9 and TRBJ2-1 gives the full variable domain: DTGVSQNPRHKITKRGQNVTFRCDPISEHNRLYWYRQTLGQGPEFLTYFQNEAQLEKSRLLSDRFSAERPKGSFSTLEIQRTEQGDSAMYLCASSGRIGSPPYNEQFFGPGTRLTVL.

The J gene is TRBJ1-2, the V gene TRBV19, with TRBD1 matching over 7 bases. V gave up 5 bases and J gave up 2 bases; unmatched junction bases: 8. This CDR3 is built from 15 residues. CDR1 LNHDA and CDR2 SQIVND come from the germline V gene (reference sequence). DNA of the CDR3: TGTGCCAGTAGTCCGGGTCGGACAGGAAACTATGGCTACACCTTC. It codes for CASSPGRTGNYGYTF.

This clonotype is termed medium-sized. The chain has TRBV7-2 and TRBJ2-3; D may be TRBD1 (6 bases). The germline V gene has CDR1 SGHTA and CDR2 FQGNSA. V was cut by 1 base and J by 9 bases, with 17 bases left in between. The CDR3 loop spans 15 amino acids. Written as DNA, the CDR3 is TGTGCCAGCAGCTTAGGGCCCACAGGGAGTGGCACGCAGTATTTT. Translated: CASSLGPTGSGTQYF.

This clonotype was seen repeatedly, ten times or more. The rearrangement joins TRBV4-3 to TRBJ1-4, with D uncertain. The CDR3 covers 16 residues. Trimming stripped 0 bases from V and 4 bases from J, with 12 bases between. Germline CDR1 and CDR2: LGHNA and YSLEER. The CDR3 protein is CASSQDGRRINEKLFF. CDR3 bases: TGCGCCAGCAGCCAAGATGGCAGACGTATTAATGAAAAACTGTTTTTT.

This clonotype was recorded at least ten times. J is TRBJ2-1 and V is TRBV4-3, with D possibly matching TRBD2 (6 bases). Germline V gene sequence: CDR1 LGHNA, CDR2 YSLEER. This CDR3 has 15 residues. V was trimmed by 0 bases and J by 5 bases, leaving 11 bases between them. The CDR3 DNA reads as TGCGCCAGCAGCCAAGATAGCGGAACTAACAATGAGCAGTTCTTC. Its translation: CASSQDSGTNNEQFF.

This chain links TRBV5-1 with TRBJ1-6; D unresolved. This CDR3 is built from 13 residues. The V and J ends lost 0 bases and 10 bases respectively, with 8 bases between them. CDR1 and CDR2 (germline): SGHRS, YFSETQ. CDR3 protein: CASSLEQNSPLHF. CDR3 DNA: TGCGCCAGCAGCTTGGAACAGAACTCACCCCTCCACTTT.

This clonotype was picked up many times. The gene calls are TRBV20-1 and TRBJ2-5; TRBD2 agrees at 8 bases. The V gene end was trimmed by 5 bases and the J gene end by 0 bases; junction bases not matched to a gene: 11. Per germline, CDR1 DFQATT and CDR2 SNEGSKA (reference sequence). This CDR3 is built from 16 residues. The CDR3, as DNA: TGCAGTGCTCCATCTCAAAGCGGGAGAGACCAAGAGACCCAGTACTTC. The encoded protein is CSAPSQSGRDQETQYF.

This clonotype was seen ten or more times. The V gene is TRBV28, the J gene TRBJ1-1, with D uncertain. This CDR3 is 14 amino acids long. V lost 1 base, J lost 0 bases, and 6 bases lay in between. Looked up from germline, CDR1 is MDHEN and CDR2 is SYDVKM. The CDR3, as DNA: TGTGCCAGCAGTTTATTAGTCTTGAACACTGAAGCTTTCTTT. Translated: CASSLLVLNTEAFF.

The chain joins TRBV29-1 to TRBJ1-2; no firm D call. Trimming removed 6 bases from V and 2 bases from J, with 13 bases in between. The germline CDR1 and CDR2 sequences are SQVTM and ANQGSEA. This CDR3 is built from 13 residues. CDR3 amino acids: CSVSEGMNYGYTF. CDR3 bases: TGCAGCGTCTCTGAGGGTATGAACTATGGCTACACCTTC.

This clonotype was detected ten times or more. The chain joins TRBV12-5 to TRBJ2-3; TRBD2 might be the D (5 bases). V lost 3 bases, J lost 1 base, and 5 bases lay in between. This CDR3 comprises 13 residues. Per germline, CDR1 LGHNT and CDR2 FRNRAP. CDR3 coding DNA: TGTGCTAGTGGTTTTAGCGGCACAGATACGCAGTATTTT. Its protein product is CASGFSGTDTQYF.

J is TRBJ2-3 and V is TRBV29-1; 7 bases are shared with TRBD1. Germline-derived CDR1 and CDR2 are SQVTM and ANQGSEA. V gave up 1 base and J gave up 3 bases; unmatched junction bases: 7. CDR3 length: 15 amino acids. The CDR3 sequence: CSVEVTGQETDTQYF. For the CDR3, the DNA is TGCAGCGTTGAAGTTACAGGACAGGAGACAGATACGCAGTATTTT.

This clonotype has more than one count but fewer than ten. A single base separates this from a much larger clone, so it may be a read error. The chain couples TRBV6-5 to TRBJ2-1; TRBD1 might be the D (6 bases). Trimming removed 0 bases from V and 12 bases from J, with 12 bases in between. Germline CDR1 reads MNHEY; CDR2 reads SVGAGI. There are 13 residues in the CDR3. The CDR3 nucleotides read TGTGCCAGCAGTTACTCGGGGGCCCATGGGCAGTTCTTC. Translated, it gives CASSYSGAHGQFF.

This clonotype was counted at least ten times. J is TRBJ2-3 and V is TRBV5-4; 7 nucleotides match TRBD2. The germline gives CDR1 SGHNT, CDR2 YYREEE (reference sequence). V was clipped by 5 bases and J by 2 bases; unmatched bases: 5. The CDR3 is 14 residues long. The CDR3 bases are TGTGCCAGCAGTCAGCGGGACTTCACAGATACGCAGTATTTT. Protein sequence: CASSQRDFTDTQYF. The entire variable domain, with the rest obtained from reference TRBV5-4 and TRBJ2-3, is as follows: ETGVTQSPTHLIKTRGQQVTLRCSSQSGHNTVSWYQQALGQGPQFIFQYYREEENGRGNFPPRFSGLQFPNYSSELNVNALELDDSALYLCASSQRDFTDTQYFGPGTRLTVL.

This clonotype came up a few times. The junction differs from germline at one of its ends, possibly a read error. J is TRBJ2-7 and V is TRBV7-2; tentatively, D is TRBD2 (5 bases). The CDR3 covers 16 residues. Germline-derived CDR1 and CDR2 are SGHTA and FQGNSA. The CDR3 DNA follows: TGTGCCAGCAGCTTAGCGGGAGCTTCCGGGCTTTACGAGCAGCACTTC. Amino acids: CASSLAGASGLYEQHF.

This clonotype was recorded at least ten times. The chain has TRBV4-1 and TRBJ2-7, with D uncertain. The CDR3 has 14 amino acids. Trimming removed 1 base at V and 4 bases at J, with 11 bases between. Germline-derived CDR1 and CDR2 are MGHRA and YSYEKL. The CDR3 spells CASSQGAGEYEQYF. The DNA for the CDR3 is TGCGCCAGCAGCCAAGGGGCCGGCGAGTACGAGCAGTACTTC.

As concerns this clonotype: A much larger clonotype is one base distant, so this may be a read error. The rearrangement joins TRBV4-1 to TRBJ2-1, with no clear D. This CDR3 is 18 amino acids long. The germline gives CDR1 MGHRA, CDR2 YSYEKL. The CDR3 DNA follows: TGCACCAGCAGCCAAGTCTCATTCCCCGGCCAGGCCGACAATGAGCAGTTCTTC. It translates to CTSSQVSFPGQADNEQFF.

The chain is built from TRBV12-3 or TRBV12-4 and TRBJ1-1; 9 bases are shared with TRBD1. The CDR3 length is 15 residues. V dropped 5 bases and J dropped 1; count of bases not matched to a gene: 5. The CDR3: CASSRLQGANTEAFF. DNA for the CDR3: TGTGCCAGCAGTCGTCTACAGGGGGCGAACACTGAAGCTTTCTTT.

This clonotype was recorded many times. The V and J genes are TRBV20-1 and TRBJ2-5; 8 nucleotides agree with TRBD2. Losses at the gene ends were 6 bases for V and 5 bases for J; bases not matched to a gene: 8. CDR1 is DFQATT, CDR2 SNEGSKA, per germline (reference sequence). The CDR3 consists of 13 residues. CDR3 DNA sequence: TGCAGTGCCTCAAGCGGGAGCGGCGAGACCCAGTACTTC. Encoded protein: CSASSGSGETQYF.

This clonotype occurred many times. An end of the junction differs from the germline gene, which may be a read error. The chain has TRBV19 and TRBJ1-5, with 7 bases identical to TRBD1. CDR1 LNHDA and CDR2 SQIVND come from the germline V gene (reference sequence). The CDR3 is 13 amino acids. The CDR3 protein is CASTPQLGTDKNF. CDR3 DNA: TGTGCCAGTACCCCGCAGTTGGGGACAGACAAGAATTTT. Full variable domain (missing parts from reference TRBV19 and TRBJ1-5): DGGITQSPKYLFRKEGQNVTLSCEQNLNHDAMYWYRQDPGQGLRLIYYSQIVNDFQKGDIAEGYSVSREKKESFPLTVTSAQKNPTAFYLCASTPQLGTDKNFGDGTRLSIL.

This clonotype was counted at least ten times. J is TRBJ2-5 and V is TRBV4-2, with 8 bases lining up with TRBD2. CDR3 length equals 16 residues. The trim removed 0 bases at V and 3 bases at J, leaving 6 bases unmatched. CDR1 is LGHNA, CDR2 YNFKEQ, per germline. The CDR3 region has the DNA TGTGCCAGCAGCCAAGACGGTACACTAGCGGAAGAGACCCAGTACTTC. The encoded protein is CASSQDGTLAEETQYF.

This clonotype was counted at least ten times. The chain carries TRBV20-1 and TRBJ2-7; 11 bases are shared with TRBD2. After removal of 3 bases from V and 3 bases from J, the junction contained 4 bases not matched to a gene. Looked up from germline, CDR1 is DFQATT and CDR2 is SNEGSKA (reference sequence). The CDR3 runs to 14 residues. The CDR3 loop reads CSARGLADNYEQYF. In nucleotides, the CDR3 is TGCAGTGCTAGGGGACTAGCGGACAACTACGAGCAGTACTTC.